One sample yielded the 2 T cell receptor beta chains listed below, sequenced in a study of CD8 T cells in ankylosing spondylitis. TCRdb processed the 5' RACE reads anew with MiXCR; each CDR3 protein has one entry. The data contain over 75,000 distinct CDR3 sequences, around 9.4% of them singletons. The sample was blood, either unsorted or a sorted T cell fraction (not recorded which). The receptors were gathered from a male donor with ankylosing spondylitis or in good health (not recorded which).

This clonotype was detected many times. V usage is TRBV7-8 and J usage is TRBJ2-5; 8 bases line up with TRBD2. The CDR3 consists of 18 residues. Germline loops: CDR1 SGHVS, CDR2 FQNEAQ. V gave up 1 base and J gave up 5 bases; unmatched junction bases: 15. CDR3 bases: TGTGCCAGCAGCTTAGTGGGACTAGTTGCCGCGAGGGGTGAGACCCAGTACTTC. Its translation is CASSLVGLVAARGETQYF. Combining the CDR3 with reference TRBV7-8 and TRBJ2-5 gives the whole variable domain GAGVSQSPRYKVAKRGQDVALRCDPISGHVSLFWYQQALGQGPEFLTYFQNEAQLDKSGLPSDRFFAERPEGSVSTLKIQRTQQEDSAVYLCASSLVGLVAARGETQYFGPGTRLLVL.

The chain has TRBV9 and TRBJ2-7, with 8 bases aligning to TRBD1. Germline CDR1 and CDR2: SGDLS and YYNGEE. The CDR3 is 16 amino acids. V dropped 0 bases and J dropped 3; count of bases not matched to a gene: 8. CDR3 loop: CASSVGATGAHYEQYF. The DNA of the CDR3 is TGTGCCAGCAGCGTAGGGGCGACAGGGGCCCACTACGAGCAGTACTTC.